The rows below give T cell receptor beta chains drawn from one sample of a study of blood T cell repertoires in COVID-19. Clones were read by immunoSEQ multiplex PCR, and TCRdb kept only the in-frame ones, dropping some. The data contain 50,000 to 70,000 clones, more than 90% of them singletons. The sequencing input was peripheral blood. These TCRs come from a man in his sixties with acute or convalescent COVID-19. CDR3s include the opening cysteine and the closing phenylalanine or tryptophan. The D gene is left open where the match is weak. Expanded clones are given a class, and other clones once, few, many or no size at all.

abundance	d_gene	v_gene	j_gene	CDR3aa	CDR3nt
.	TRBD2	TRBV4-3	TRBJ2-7	CASSQGLAETYEQYF	TGCGCCAGCAGCCAAGGACTAGCGGAGACCTACGAGCAGTACTTC
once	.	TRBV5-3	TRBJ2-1	CARSPRGHSYNEQFF	TGTGCCAGAAGCCCGAGAGGCCACTCCTACAATGAGCAGTTCTTC
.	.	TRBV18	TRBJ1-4	CASSPEGSTNEKLFF	TGTGCCAGCTCACCTGAGGGTTCAACTAATGAAAAACTGTTTTTT
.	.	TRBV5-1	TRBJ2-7	CASSETGLLYEQYF	TGCGCCAGCAGTGAGACAGGCCTACTCTACGAGCAGTACTTC
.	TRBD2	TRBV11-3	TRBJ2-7	CASSPENSGNYEQYF	TGTGCCAGCAGCCCTGAAAACAGCGGGAACTACGAGCAGTACTTC
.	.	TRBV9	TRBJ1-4	CASSPTKGANEKLFF	TGTGCCAGCAGCCCAACCAAGGGGGCTAATGAAAAACTGTTTTTT
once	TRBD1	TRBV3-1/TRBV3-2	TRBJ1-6	CASSQDGTVNSPLHF	TGTGCCAGCAGCCAAGATGGGACAGTAAATTCACCCCTCCACTTT
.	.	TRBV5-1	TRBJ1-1	CASSLVGVSEAFF	TGCGCCAGCAGCTTGGTAGGGGTTTCTGAAGCTTTCTTT
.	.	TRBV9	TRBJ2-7	CASSVGTNYEQYF	TGTGCCAGCAGCGTCGGGACAAACTACGAGCAGTACTTC
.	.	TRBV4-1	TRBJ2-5	CASSQGGDLAMAQYF	TGCGCCAGCAGCCAAGGGGGGGACCTAGCTATGGCCCAGTACTTC
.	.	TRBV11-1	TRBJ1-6	CASSRTGNNSPLHF	TGTGCCAGCAGCCGGACGGGGAATAATTCACCCCTCCACTTT
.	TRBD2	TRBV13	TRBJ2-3	CASSLRREARDTQYF	TGTGCCAGCAGCTTACGCCGGGAGGCTAGGGATACGCAGTATTTT
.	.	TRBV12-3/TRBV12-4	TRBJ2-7	CASSFLYYEQYF	TGTGCCAGCAGTTTTTTATATTACGAGCAGTACTTC
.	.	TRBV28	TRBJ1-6	CASGADGQRYYNSPLHF	TGTGCCAGCGGGGCAGACGGACAACGATACTATAATTCACCCCTCCACTTT
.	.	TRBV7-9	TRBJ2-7	CASSLSGAHEQYF	TGTGCCAGCAGCTTATCTGGGGCCCACGAGCAGTACTTC
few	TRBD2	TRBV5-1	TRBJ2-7	CASSWAGGAGAFYEQYF	TGCGCCAGCAGCTGGGCGGGGGGAGCGGGAGCTTTCTACGAGCAGTACTTC
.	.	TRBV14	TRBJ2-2	CASSPSESTGELFF	TGTGCCAGCAGCCCATCGGAGAGCACCGGGGAGCTGTTTTTT
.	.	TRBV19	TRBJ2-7	CASSIRGSGSDRSSYEQYF	TGTGCCAGTAGTATAAGGGGATCGGGAAGCGACAGGAGCTCCTACGAGCAGTACTTC
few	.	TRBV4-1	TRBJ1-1	CASSHLLQGWTEAFF	TGCGCCAGCAGCCACCTACTGCAGGGGTGGACTGAAGCTTTCTTT
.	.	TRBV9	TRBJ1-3	CASSPRGTRFSGNTIYF	TGTGCCAGCAGCCCGAGAGGCACTCGATTCTCTGGAAACACCATATATTTT
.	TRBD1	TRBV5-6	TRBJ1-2	CASSLEQGAGGYTF	TGTGCCAGCAGCTTGGAACAGGGGGCGGGCGGCTACACCTTC
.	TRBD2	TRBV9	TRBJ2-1	CASSVAAGGPGEQFF	TGTGCCAGCAGCGTAGCAGCGGGAGGGCCCGGTGAGCAGTTCTTC
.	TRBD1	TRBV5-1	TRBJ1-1	CASSPSLTGETEAFF	TGCGCCAGCAGCCCTTCGCTGACAGGGGAAACTGAAGCTTTCTTT
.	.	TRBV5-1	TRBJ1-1	CASSLTTGPAEAFF	TGCGCCAGCAGCTTGACCACAGGGCCCGCTGAAGCTTTCTTT
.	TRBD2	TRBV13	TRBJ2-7	CASSSSGLPYEQYF	TGTGCCAGCAGCTCTAGCGGACTGCCCTACGAGCAGTACTTC
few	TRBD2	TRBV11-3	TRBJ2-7	CASSLDLPSGRSYEQYF	TGTGCCAGCAGCTTAGATCTCCCTAGCGGGAGGTCCTACGAGCAGTACTTC
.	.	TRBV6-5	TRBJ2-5	CASSYGGRGETQYF	TGTGCCAGCAGTTACGGGGGCAGGGGAGAGACCCAGTACTTC
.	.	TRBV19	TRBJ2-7	CASQGAYEQYF	TGTGCCAGTCAAGGAGCCTACGAGCAGTACTTC
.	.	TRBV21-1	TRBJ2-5	CASPTGDRGDRETQYF	TGTGCCAGCCCCACCGGGGACAGGGGTGACCGGGAGACCCAGTACTTC
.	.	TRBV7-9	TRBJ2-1	CASSLTGGQFF	TGTGCCAGCAGCCTCACTGGAGGGCAGTTCTTC
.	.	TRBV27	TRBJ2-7	CASSRNPQGEQYF	TGTGCCAGCAGCCGAAATCCGCAGGGGGAGCAGTACTTC
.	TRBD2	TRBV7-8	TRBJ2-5	CASSKTSGRETQYF	TGTGCCAGCAGCAAGACTAGCGGGAGGGAGACCCAGTACTTC
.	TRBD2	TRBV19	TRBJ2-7	CASSIERGAYEQYF	TGTGCCAGTAGTATAGAGCGGGGGGCCTACGAGCAGTACTTC
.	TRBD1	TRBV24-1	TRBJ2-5	CATSDYGTGSQETQYF	TGTGCCACCAGTGACTATGGGACAGGGAGTCAAGAGACCCAGTACTTC